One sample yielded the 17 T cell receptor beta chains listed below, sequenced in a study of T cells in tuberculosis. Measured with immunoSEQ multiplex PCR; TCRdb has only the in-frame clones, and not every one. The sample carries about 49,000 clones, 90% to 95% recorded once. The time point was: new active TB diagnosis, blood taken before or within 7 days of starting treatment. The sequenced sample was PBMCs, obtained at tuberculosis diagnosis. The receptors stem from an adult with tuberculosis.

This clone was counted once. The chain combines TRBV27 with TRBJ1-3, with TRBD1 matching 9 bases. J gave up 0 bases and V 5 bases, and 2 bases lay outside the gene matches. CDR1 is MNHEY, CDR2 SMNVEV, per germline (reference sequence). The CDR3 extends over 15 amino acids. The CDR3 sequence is CASSDRGSSGNTIYF. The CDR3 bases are TGTGCCAGCAGTGACAGGGGGAGCTCTGGAAACACCATATATTTT.

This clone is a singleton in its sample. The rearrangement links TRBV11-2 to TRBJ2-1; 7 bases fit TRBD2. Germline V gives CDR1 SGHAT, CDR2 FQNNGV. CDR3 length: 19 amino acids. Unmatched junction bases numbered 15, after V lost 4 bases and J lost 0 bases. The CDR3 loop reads CASSSASIQRGISYNEQFF. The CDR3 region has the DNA TGTGCCAGCAGCTCCGCCTCAATACAGCGGGGAATCTCCTACAATGAGCAGTTCTTC. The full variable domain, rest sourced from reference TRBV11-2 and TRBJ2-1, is EAGVAQSPRYKIIEKRQSVAFWCNPISGHATLYWYQQILGQGPKLLIQFQNNGVVDDSQLPKDRFSAERLKGVDSTLKIQPAKLEDSAVYLCASSSASIQRGISYNEQFFGPGTRLTVL.

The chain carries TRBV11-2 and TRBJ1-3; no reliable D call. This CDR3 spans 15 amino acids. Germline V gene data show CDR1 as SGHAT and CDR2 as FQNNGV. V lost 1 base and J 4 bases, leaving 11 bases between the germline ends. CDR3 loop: CASSLGSGFGNTIYF. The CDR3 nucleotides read TGTGCCAGCAGCTTAGGGTCCGGGTTCGGAAACACCATATATTTT.

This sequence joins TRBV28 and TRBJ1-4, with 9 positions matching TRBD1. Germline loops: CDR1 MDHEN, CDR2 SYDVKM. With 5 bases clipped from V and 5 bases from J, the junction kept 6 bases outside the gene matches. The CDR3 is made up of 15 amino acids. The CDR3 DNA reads TGTGCCAGCAGTGAGGGGACAGGGAAGAATGAAAAACTGTTTTTT. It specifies CASSEGTGKNEKLFF.

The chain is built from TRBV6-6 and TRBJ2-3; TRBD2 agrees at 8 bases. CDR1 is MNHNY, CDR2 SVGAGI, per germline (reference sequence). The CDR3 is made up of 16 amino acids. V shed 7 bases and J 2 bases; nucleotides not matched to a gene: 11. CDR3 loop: CASTTSGAGSTDTQYF. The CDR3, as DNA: TGTGCCAGCACAACTAGCGGAGCTGGGTCCACAGATACGCAGTATTTT.

This CDR3 reads CASSLKGQGSTEAFF. CDR3 DNA sequence: TGTGCCAGCAGCTTAAAGGGACAGGGGAGCACTGAAGCTTTCTTT. V usage is TRBV7-2 and J usage is TRBJ1-1, with 10 bases matching TRBD1. CDR3 length equals 15 residues. Germline CDR1 is SGHTA and CDR2 is FQGNSA. Trimming at V came to 2 bases and at J to 4 bases, leaving 4 bases not matched to a gene. Supplemented by reference TRBV7-2 and TRBJ1-1, the full variable domain reads GAGVSQSPSNKVTEKGKDVELRCDPISGHTALYWYRQSLGQGLEFLIYFQGNSAPDKSGLPSDRFSAERTGGSVSTLTIQRTQQEDSAVYLCASSLKGQGSTEAFFGQGTRLTVV.

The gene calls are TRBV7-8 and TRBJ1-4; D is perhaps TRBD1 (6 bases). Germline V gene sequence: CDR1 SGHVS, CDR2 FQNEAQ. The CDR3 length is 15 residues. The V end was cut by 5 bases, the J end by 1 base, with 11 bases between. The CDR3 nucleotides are TGTGCCAGCAGCAGATACAGGGAAACTAATGAAAAACTGTTTTTT. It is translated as CASSRYRETNEKLFF.

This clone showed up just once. CDR3 loop: CASSVSSSGAGVEFF. In nucleotides, the CDR3 is TGTGCCAGCAGTGTAAGTTCAAGCGGGGCCGGGGTAGAGTTCTTC. The chain couples TRBV6-5 to TRBJ2-1; the match to TRBD2 covers 7 bases. The CDR3 covers 15 residues. Germline CDR1 MNHEY, CDR2 SVGAGI. After removal of 5 bases from V and 14 bases from J, the junction contained 18 bases not matched to a gene.

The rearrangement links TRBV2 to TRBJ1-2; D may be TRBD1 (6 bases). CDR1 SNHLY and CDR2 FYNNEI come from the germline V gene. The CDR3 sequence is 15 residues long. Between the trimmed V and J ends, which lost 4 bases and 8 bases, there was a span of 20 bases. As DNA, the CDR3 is TGTGCCAGCAGTGCTCGGACAGCGAGCCCCGCGGGCTACACCTTC. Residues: CASSARTASPAGYTF.

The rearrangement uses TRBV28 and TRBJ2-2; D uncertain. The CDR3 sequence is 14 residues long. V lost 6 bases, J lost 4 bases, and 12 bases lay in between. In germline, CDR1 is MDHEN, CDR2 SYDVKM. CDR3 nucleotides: TGTGCCAGCAGGGTTCAGCGTGTCACCGGGGAGCTGTTTTTT. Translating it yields CASRVQRVTGELFF. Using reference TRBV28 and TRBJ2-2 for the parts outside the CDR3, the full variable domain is DVKVTQSSRYLVKRTGEKVFLECVQDMDHENMFWYRQDPGLGLRLIYFSYDVKMKEKGDIPEGYSVSREKKERFSLILESASTNQTSMYLCASRVQRVTGELFFGEGSRLTVL.

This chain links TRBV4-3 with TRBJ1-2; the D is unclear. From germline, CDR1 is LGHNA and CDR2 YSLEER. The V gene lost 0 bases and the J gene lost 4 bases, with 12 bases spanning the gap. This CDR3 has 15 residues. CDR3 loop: CASSQDVQIPYGYTF. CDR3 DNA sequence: TGCGCCAGCAGCCAAGATGTACAGATTCCCTATGGCTACACCTTC.

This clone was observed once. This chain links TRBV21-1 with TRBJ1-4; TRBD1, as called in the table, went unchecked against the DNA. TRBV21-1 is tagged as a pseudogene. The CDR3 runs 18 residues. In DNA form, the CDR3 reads TGTGCCAGCAGCGAACAGGACAGGGGCAATTCAACTAATGAAAAACTGTTTTTT. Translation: CASSEQDRGNSTNEKLFF.

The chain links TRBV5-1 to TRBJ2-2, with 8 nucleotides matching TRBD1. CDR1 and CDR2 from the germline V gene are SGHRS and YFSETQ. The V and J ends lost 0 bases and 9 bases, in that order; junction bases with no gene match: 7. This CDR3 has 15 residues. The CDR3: CASSLAGQGARELFF. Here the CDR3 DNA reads TGCGCCAGCAGCTTGGCGGGGCAGGGGGCTCGGGAGCTGTTTTTT. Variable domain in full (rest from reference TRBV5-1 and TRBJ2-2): KAGVTQTPRYLIKTRGQQVTLSCSPISGHRSVSWYQQTPGQGLQFLFEYFSETQRNKGNFPGRFSGRQFSNSRSEMNVSTLELGDSALYLCASSLAGQGARELFFGEGSRLTVL.

The CDR3 DNA follows: TGTGCCAGCCTAGCCGCGGGAGGGGGCCCCCTCTTAAGAAAAAATGAGCAGTTCTTC. Its translation: CASLAAGGGPLLRKNEQFF. The gene calls are TRBV11-2 and TRBJ2-1; 9 bases are shared with TRBD2. CDR1 is SGHAT, CDR2 FQNNGV, per germline. The CDR3 contains 19 residues. Trimming took 8 bases from V and 7 from J; bases not matched to a gene: 24.

This CDR3 is CASSLTWRGWNGYTF. CDR3 bases: TGTGCCAGCAGCTTAACGTGGAGGGGCTGGAACGGCTACACCTTC. The chain employs TRBV7-2 and TRBJ1-2, with D perhaps TRBD1 (5 bases). Trimming left V 2 bases short and J 8 bases short, with 18 bases between. Germline CDR1 is SGHTA and CDR2 is FQGNSA. CDR3 size: 15 residues.

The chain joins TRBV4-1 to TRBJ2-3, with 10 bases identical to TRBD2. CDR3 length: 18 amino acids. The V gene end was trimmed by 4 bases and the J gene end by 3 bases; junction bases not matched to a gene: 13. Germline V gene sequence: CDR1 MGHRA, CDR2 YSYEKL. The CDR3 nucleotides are TGCGCCAGCAGCCCCCTTTCTTCCAGGACTAGCGGTACAGATACGCAGTATTTT. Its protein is CASSPLSSRTSGTDTQYF.

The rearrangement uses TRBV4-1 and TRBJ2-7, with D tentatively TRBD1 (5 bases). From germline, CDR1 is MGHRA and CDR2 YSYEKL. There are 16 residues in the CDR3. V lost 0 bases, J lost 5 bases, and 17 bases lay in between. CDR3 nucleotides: TGCGCCAGCAGCCAAGAATGGGGCCACAGGAACGACGAGCAGTACTTC. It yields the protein CASSQEWGHRNDEQYF.